This T cell receptor (beta chain) was observed in a study of human T cells and chemical hapten exposure. Time point specified: healthy volunteer bleed at 6 weeks. The total RNA was obtained from whole blood that was not fractionated. Trimming took 3 bases from V and 10 from J, leaving 22 bases between them. Germline loops: CDR1 SGHRS, CDR2 YFSETQ. This CDR3 is built from 15 residues. Source study methods: Sample TCR counts, which ranged from about 23,224 to 690,600, had a median of 95,638. TCRdb reanalysed the RACE reads using MiXCR and keeps one entry per CDR3 protein. TCRdb's processing, not the authors' own work, is the source of the V and J calls. The sample records approximately 34,000 distinct CDR3 sequences, about 5.5% being singletons.

This TCR derives from a human donor in good health. Some clones in this sample may be carry-over from other donors' samples. The chain is built from TRBV5-1 and TRBJ1-2; TRBD1 is a possible D gene (6 bases). The sequenced material came from whole blood. CDR3 nucleotide sequence: TGCGCCAGCAGCTCCGGACAGACGTCTCTTGTTGACTACACCTTC. This gives the protein CASSSGQTSLVDYTF.